The sequence of this T cell receptor (beta chain) was determined in a study of tumor-infiltrating lymphocytes in primary liver carcinoma (dated by TCRdb to about 2017). Looking at the study overall: The five patients, three men and two women aged 30 to 69 years, had hepatocellular carcinoma (four) or combined HCC and intrahepatic cholangiocarcinoma (one). The tumors of the five patients were staged as T1-T3 N0M0, with maximum diameters ranging from roughly 4 to 11 cm. Each sample produced roughly 3.65 to 8 million productive TCRbeta reads, and read depth showed no significant difference between tissue types. Across five regions of each liver tumor, along with adjacent normal tissue and blood, the study brought together TCRbeta repertoire sequencing, expression microarrays and whole-exome sequencing. A total of roughly 35 specimens from 5 patients underwent TCRbeta repertoire sequencing, comprising 25 or so tumor regions, 5 adjacent noncancerous liver tissues and 5 peripheral blood samples. The roughly 27 tumor region samples were profiled with Agilent mRNA microarrays so that TCRbeta repertoire diversity could be related to the local molecular phenotype. Technical replicate repertoires showed high reproducibility, with mean shared-clone rates roughly 0.87 and correlation coefficients above 0.95. Broader findings and caveats from the paper: Only the TCR beta chain was sequenced, which likely underestimates true repertoire diversity because unpaired alpha chains were not captured. Bulk unsorted samples precluded comparing CD4+ and CD8+ T cell repertoires. Just about 7.5-25% of top clones turned up in all five regions of a tumor, which suggests spatial heterogeneity among tumor-infiltrating T cells. The study included only four to six patients, and the authors note findings should be validated in a larger study. A significantly larger repertoire fraction was made up by the top 250 clones in tumors than in blood (p = 0.039). Repertoire overlap was found to be higher between tumor regions (mean approximately 35%) than between tumor-adjacent (approximately 17%) or tumor-blood (around 15%) pairs, consistent with antigen-driven expansion.

The CDR3 length equals 13 residues, ends included. CDR3 DNA is the only sequence kept; it has 39 bases, read in frame from the first base. The germline V gene supplies CDR1 MNHEY and CDR2 SVGAGI. The V and J ends are trimmed by 7 bases and 4 bases, leaving 13 bases between them. Using a constant-region primer and ProtoScript II reverse transcriptase, TCRbeta-specific cDNA was reverse-transcribed from about 540 ng total RNA. Construction of the TCRbeta libraries relied on three nested rounds of multiplex PCR, following a slightly modified ARM-PCR procedure. Multiplex TRBV1-TRBV30 forward primers and a Cbeta reverse primer were used in the first two PCR rounds, each of which was run for about 10 cycles. Sample barcodes and Illumina adapters were added in a final 25-cycle PCR with Deep VentR polymerase. Before sequencing, amplicons of 200-500 bp were purified from gel using a QIAquick gel extraction kit. An Illumina HiSeq 2500 was used to sequence the TCRbeta amplicons with 250-bp paired-end reads. Turning to the authors' computational methods: Trimmomatic v0.33 was used to quality-trim the reads, and FLASH v1.2.11 was used to merge paired reads so that full CDR3 sequences could be recovered. V, D and J germline segments were assigned to the rearranged TCRbeta sequences using MiGEC v1.2.1b. Clonotype statistics and Shannon-Wiener diversity indices were calculated with VDJtools v1.0.0. To reduce sampling bias, subsequent analyses other than the diversity analysis used only the 250 most abundant clonotypes in each sample. In TCRdb, the public reads were trimmed at Q25 with fastp and aligned with MiXCR, with productive beta chains retained. Under each unique CDR3 protein, matching rows form one entry showing the most common genes and DNA. In this record, the V and J calls reflect TCRdb's handling and not the investigators' own analysis. This sample comprises 100,000 or so distinct CDR3 sequences, 69% of them detected only once. The leading ten clones occupy approximately 10% of the sample.

Total RNA and DNA were co-extracted from around 20-30 mg of bulk tissue with the AllPrep DNA/RNA mini kit, without cell sorting. Surgical resection was performed in China between late 2015 and early 2016 on a few patients with histopathologically diagnosed primary liver carcinoma. At the time of sampling, the patients had chronic HBV infection and had not received any treatment. Five spatially separated regions were sampled per tumor: superior, inferior, left-lateral and right-lateral poles, plus the tumor centre. According to histology, viable tumor cells made up more than 75% of every tumor sample. Pieces of fresh tumor and adjacent tissue were cut in half, with one half kept in RNAlater at -80 degrees C and the other half sent for histology. Of note for this clonotype: Which antigen it targets is not known. Lacking the conserved final phenylalanine or tryptophan, this CDR3 likely reflects a read error.

The chain was built from TRBV6-5 and TRBJ1-1; the D gene identity is not certain. The specimen was liver tumor tissue from sampling region 5. Per the publication, the cell subset or site label means: tumor region T5, tumor centre. This receptor was taken from a woman aged 55-69 years with primary liver carcinoma and hepatitis B virus infection. For the CDR3, the sequence is CASNLNPFTEAFI. At the DNA level, the sequence is TGTGCCAGCAATTTGAACCCGTTCACTGAAGCTTTCATT.